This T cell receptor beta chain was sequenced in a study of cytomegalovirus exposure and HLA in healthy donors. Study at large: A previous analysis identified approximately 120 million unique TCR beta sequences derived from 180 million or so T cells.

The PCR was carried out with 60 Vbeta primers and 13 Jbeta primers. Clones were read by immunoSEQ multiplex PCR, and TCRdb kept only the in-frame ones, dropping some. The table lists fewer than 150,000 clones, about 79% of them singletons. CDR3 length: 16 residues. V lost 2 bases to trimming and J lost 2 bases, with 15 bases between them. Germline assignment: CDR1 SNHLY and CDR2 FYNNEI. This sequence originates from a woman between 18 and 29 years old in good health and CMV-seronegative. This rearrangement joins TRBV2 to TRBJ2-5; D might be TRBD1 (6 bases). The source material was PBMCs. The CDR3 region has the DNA TGTGCCAGCAGTGAATATCGCCGGACAGTTCAAGAGACCCAGTACTTC. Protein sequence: CASSEYRRTVQETQYF.